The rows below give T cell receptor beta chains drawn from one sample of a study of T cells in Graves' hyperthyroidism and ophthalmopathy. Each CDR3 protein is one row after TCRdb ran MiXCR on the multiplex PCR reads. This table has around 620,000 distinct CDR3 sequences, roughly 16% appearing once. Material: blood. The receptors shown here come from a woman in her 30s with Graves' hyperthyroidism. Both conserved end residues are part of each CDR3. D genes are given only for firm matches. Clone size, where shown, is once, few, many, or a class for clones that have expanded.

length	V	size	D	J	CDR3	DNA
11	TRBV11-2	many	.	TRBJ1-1	CASSPRTGAFF	TGTGCCAGCAGCCCTAGGACCGGAGCTTTCTTT
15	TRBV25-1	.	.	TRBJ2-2	CASSSAWISNGELFF	TGTGCCAGCAGTTCTGCCTGGATTTCGAACGGGGAGCTGTTTTTT
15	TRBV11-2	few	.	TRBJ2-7	CASSQDRSSYYEQYF	TGTGCCAGCAGCCAAGACAGAAGCTCCTACTACGAGCAGTACTTC
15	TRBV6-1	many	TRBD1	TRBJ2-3	CASKGGQTSTDTQYF	TGTGCCAGCAAAGGGGGACAGACGAGCACAGATACGCAGTATTTT
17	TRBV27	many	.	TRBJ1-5	CASSTKWPGYSNQPQHF	TGTGCCAGCAGTACTAAATGGCCGGGTTATAGCAATCAGCCCCAGCATTTT
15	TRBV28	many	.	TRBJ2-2	CASSLTGWGTGELFF	TGTGCCAGCAGTTTAACCGGGTGGGGGACCGGGGAGCTGTTTTTT
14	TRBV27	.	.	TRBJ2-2	CASFGQGRAGELFF	TGTGCCAGCTTCGGGCAGGGGCGGGCCGGGGAGCTGTTTTTT
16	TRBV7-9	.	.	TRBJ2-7	CASRGPRARSPYAQYF	TGTGCCAGCAGGGGACCTCGGGCTCGCTCGCCCTACGCGCAGTACTTC
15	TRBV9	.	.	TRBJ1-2	CASSVGNRANYGYTF	TGTGCCAGCAGCGTAGGAAACAGGGCTAACTATGGCTACACCTTC
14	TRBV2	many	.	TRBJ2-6	CASSERSGANVLTF	TGTGCCAGCAGTGAGAGGTCTGGGGCCAACGTCCTGACTTTC
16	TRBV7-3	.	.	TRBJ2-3	CASSLNFGGATDTQYF	TGTGCCAGCAGCTTAAATTTTGGGGGGGCCACAGATACGCAGTATTTT
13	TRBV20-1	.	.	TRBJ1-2	CSASDRRVYGYTF	TGCAGTGCTAGTGACCGAAGGGTCTATGGCTACACCTTC
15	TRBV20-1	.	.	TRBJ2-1	CSAKAYGRVGGEQFF	TGCAGTGCTAAAGCGTACGGGAGAGTGGGCGGTGAGCAGTTCTTC
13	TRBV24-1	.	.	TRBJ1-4	CATQQGFNEKLFF	TGTGCCACCCAACAGGGCTTCAATGAAAAACTGTTTTTT
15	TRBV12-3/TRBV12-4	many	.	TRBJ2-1	CASSPRSGSYNEQFF	TGTGCCAGCAGTCCTAGGAGTGGCTCCTACAATGAGCAGTTCTTC
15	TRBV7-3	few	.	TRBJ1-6	CASSQTGGGGSPLHF	TGTGCCAGCAGCCAAACAGGAGGCGGGGGTTCACCCCTCCACTTT
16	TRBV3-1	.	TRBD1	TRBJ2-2	CASSLRQGRLTGELFF	TGTGCCAGCAGCCTACGACAGGGCCGATTAACCGGGGAGCTGTTTTTT
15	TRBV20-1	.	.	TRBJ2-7	CSASVLYEGAYEQYF	TGCAGTGCTAGTGTTCTCTACGAGGGAGCCTACGAGCAGTACTTC
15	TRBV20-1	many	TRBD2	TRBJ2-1	CSASRGGSSYNEQFF	TGCAGTGCCAGCCGTGGCGGGAGCTCCTACAATGAGCAGTTCTTC
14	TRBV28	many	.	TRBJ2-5	CASSSQPNQETQYF	TGTGCCAGCAGTTCGCAACCTAATCAAGAGACCCAGTACTTC
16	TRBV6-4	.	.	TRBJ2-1	CASSYGQGRVSNEQFF	TGTGCCAGCAGTTATGGTCAGGGCAGGGTTTCCAATGAGCAGTTCTTC
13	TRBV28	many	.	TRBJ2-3	CAASSPGPDTQYF	TGTGCCGCTTCGTCCCCTGGGCCAGATACGCAGTATTTT
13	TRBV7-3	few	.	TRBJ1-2	CASRLVANYGYTF	TGTGCCAGCAGACTAGTAGCTAACTATGGCTACACCTTC
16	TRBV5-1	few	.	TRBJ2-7	CASSLTGTSSSYEQCF	TGCGCCAGCAGCCTCACCGGGACCTCAAGCTCCTACGAGCAGTGCTTC
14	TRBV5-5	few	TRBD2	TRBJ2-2	CASSLVAGTGELFF	TGTGCCAGCAGCTTAGTAGCGGGTACCGGGGAGCTGTTTTTT
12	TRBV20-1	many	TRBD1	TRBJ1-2	CSAPDRVHGYTF	TGCAGTGCACCGGACAGGGTCCATGGCTACACCTTC
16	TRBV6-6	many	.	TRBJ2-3	CASSYSLDRGGDTQYF	TGTGCCAGCAGTTACTCATTGGATCGCGGAGGGGATACGCAGTATTTT
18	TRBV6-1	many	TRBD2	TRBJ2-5	CASSEALRASGRGETQYF	TGTGCCAGCAGTGAAGCGCTTAGGGCTAGCGGGAGGGGAGAGACCCAGTACTTC
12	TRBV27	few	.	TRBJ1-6	CASCGGNSPLHF	TGTGCCAGCTGCGGGGGGAATTCACCCCTCCACTTT
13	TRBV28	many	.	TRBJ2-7	CASSLSGAREQYF	TGTGCCAGCAGTTTATCGGGGGCACGGGAGCAGTACTTC
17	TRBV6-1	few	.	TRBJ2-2	CASTYMSWTGRAGELFF	TGTGCCAGTACCTACATGAGTTGGACGGGAAGGGCCGGGGAGCTGTTTTTT
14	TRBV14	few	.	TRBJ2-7	CASSQEWGSYEQYF	TGTGCCAGCAGCCAAGAGTGGGGGTCCTACGAGCAGTACTTC